The T cell receptor beta chain described here comes from a study of cytomegalovirus exposure and HLA in healthy donors. Study-wide points: A later analysis showed that HLA-associated TCR beta chains had undergone more clonal expansion than equally common others. It was assumed in the presence/absence analyses that sequencing depth was roughly uniform across donors. What a later analysis reportedly showed was that an Asian-associated ancestry cluster had fewer N-insertions than the roughly 670-donor mean.

PCR used 60 Vbeta primers and 13 Jbeta primers. Produced via immunoSEQ multiplex PCR; TCRdb's table is partial and in-frame only. This sample carries about 250,000 clones, 80% of them seen once, and the ten largest clones take about 0.3%. Germline loops: CDR1 MDHEN, CDR2 SYDVKM. Trimming removed 2 bases from V and 0 bases from J, with 7 bases in between. This CDR3 has 14 residues. Remarks on this clone: Its antigen is unidentified.

The specimen was PBMCs. The TCR comes from a girl aged 2 to 9 in good health and CMV-seronegative. V gene TRBV28 combines with J gene TRBJ1-2; no clear D. CDR3 DNA: TGTGCCAGCAGTTTACTTATCTCTAACTATGGCTACACCTTC. It is translated as CASSLLISNYGYTF.